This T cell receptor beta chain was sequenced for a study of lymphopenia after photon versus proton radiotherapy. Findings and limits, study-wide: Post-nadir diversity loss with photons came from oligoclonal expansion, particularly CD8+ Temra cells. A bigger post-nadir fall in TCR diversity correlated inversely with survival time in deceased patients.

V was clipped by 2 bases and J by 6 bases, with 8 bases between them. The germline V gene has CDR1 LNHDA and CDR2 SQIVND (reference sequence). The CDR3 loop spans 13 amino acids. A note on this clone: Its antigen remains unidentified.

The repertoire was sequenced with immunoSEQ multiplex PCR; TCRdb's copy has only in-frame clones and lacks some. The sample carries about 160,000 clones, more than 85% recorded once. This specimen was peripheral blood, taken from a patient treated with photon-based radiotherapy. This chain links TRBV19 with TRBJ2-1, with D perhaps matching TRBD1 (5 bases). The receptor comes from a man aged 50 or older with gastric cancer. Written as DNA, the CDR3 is TGTGCCAGTAGTATACAGGGTCGCAATGAGCAGTTCTTC. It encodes CASSIQGRNEQFF.